The sample holds a few counts of the clone carrying this T cell receptor (beta chain). Its target is unknown. In preparing bulk TCR libraries, previously described methods and listed TCR primers were used. TCRdb redid the calling of the PCR reads with MiXCR, one entry per CDR3 protein. This table holds approximately 550,000 distinct CDR3 sequences, less than 30% found once. The entry originates in a study of molecular identifiers for immune sequencing clone quantification. Findings of the study overall: Same-barcode identical TCR molecules could make highly expanded clones look smaller than they are.

Each library that profiled naive CD8 cells came from roughly 20,000 to 1,000,000 sorted cells with 10%, 30% or 50% RNA. Sorting isolated naive CD8 T cells as CD8+CD4-CCR7+CD45RA+ events. What was sequenced was naive CD8+ T cells from blood, with Jurkat cell RNA spiked in. Subset: FACS-sorted CD8+CD4-CCR7+CD45RA+ naive T cells. The receptor was derived from a human donor in good health. Some libraries in this study had Jurkat cell RNA spiked in.

Here the CDR3 reads CASSLALADPDTQYF. CDR3 nucleotide sequence: TGTGCCAGCAGCTTAGCACTAGCGGACCCAGATACGCAGTATTTT. The chain carries TRBV7-9 and TRBJ2-3; 8 nucleotides agree with TRBD2. Germline V gene sequence: CDR1 SEHNR, CDR2 FQNEAQ (reference sequence). This CDR3 contains 15 residues. The V and J ends lost 0 bases and 4 bases, in that order; junction bases with no gene match: 3. The entire variable domain, with the rest obtained from reference TRBV7-9 and TRBJ2-3, is as follows: DTGVSQNPRHKITKRGQNVTFRCDPISEHNRLYWYRQTLGQGPEFLTYFQNEAQLEKSRLLSDRFSAERPKGSFSTLEIQRTEQGDSAMYLCASSLALADPDTQYFGPGTRLTVL.